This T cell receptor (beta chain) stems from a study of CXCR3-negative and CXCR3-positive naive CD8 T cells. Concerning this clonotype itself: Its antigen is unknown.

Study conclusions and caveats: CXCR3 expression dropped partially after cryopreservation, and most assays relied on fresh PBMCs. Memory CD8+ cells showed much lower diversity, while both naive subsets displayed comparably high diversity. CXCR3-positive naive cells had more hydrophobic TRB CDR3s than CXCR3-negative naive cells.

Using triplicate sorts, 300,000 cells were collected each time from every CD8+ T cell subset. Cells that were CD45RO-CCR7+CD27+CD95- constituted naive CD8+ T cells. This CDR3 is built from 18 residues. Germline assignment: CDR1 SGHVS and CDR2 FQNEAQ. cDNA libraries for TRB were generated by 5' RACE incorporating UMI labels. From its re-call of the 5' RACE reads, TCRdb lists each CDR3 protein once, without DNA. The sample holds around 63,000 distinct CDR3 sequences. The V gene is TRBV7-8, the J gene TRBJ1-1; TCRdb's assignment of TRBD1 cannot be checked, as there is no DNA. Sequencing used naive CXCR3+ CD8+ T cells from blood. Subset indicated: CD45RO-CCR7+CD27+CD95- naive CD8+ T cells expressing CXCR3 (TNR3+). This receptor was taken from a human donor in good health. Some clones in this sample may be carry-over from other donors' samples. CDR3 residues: CASSFGRPLTGVGTEAFF.